This T cell receptor (beta chain) stems from a study of blood T cells in healthy people across ages. Study-level results: Percentage of naive T cells showed a strong correlation with TCR beta diversity.

CDR3 length equals 14 residues. V lost 4 bases and J lost 7; bases outside the gene matches: 5. Primers used in a second PCR of about 6 to 12 cycles were a sample-barcoded 5' primer and a J-beta primer mix. TCRdb re-derived calls from the 5' RACE reads in MiXCR, one entry per CDR3 protein. Of 800,000 to 950,000 distinct CDR3 sequences in the sample, around 48% were seen once. This clonotype came up a few times. The antigen remains unidentified. The sequence derives from a man younger than 45 in good health. Material: blood. The V and J genes are TRBV12-3 or TRBV12-4 and TRBJ2-7; TRBD1 matches at 12 bases. DNA of the CDR3: TGTGCCAGCAGTTCGGGACAGGGGGCAGAGGAGCAGTACTTC. Translating it yields CASSSGQGAEEQYF.